This record covers a single T cell receptor (beta chain). TCRdb's copy holds only in-frame clones and misses some; the assay was immunoSEQ multiplex PCR. The sample records 150,000 to 200,000 clones, around nine tenths being singletons. A Seattle source enrolled patients during active infection and followed them longitudinally. The data derive from a study of blood T cell repertoires in COVID-19. As for the study in general: Italy, Spain and the United States were the sources of the convalescent and acute COVID-19 samples.

Input material: peripheral blood. This clonotype was sampled from a woman between 70 and 85 years old with COVID-19, enrolled during active disease.

CDR3 region: CASSLVGLEYNEQFF. The CDR3 nucleotides are TGCGCCAGCAGCTTGGTGGGACTAGAATACAATGAGCAGTTCTTC. This chain joins TRBV5-1 and TRBJ2-1; 8 positions match TRBD2. J lost 4 bases, V lost 0 bases, and 3 bases had no gene match. Germline V gene lookup returns CDR1 SGHRS and CDR2 YFSETQ. This CDR3 contains 15 residues. Together with reference TRBV5-1 and TRBJ2-1, the CDR3 gives the full variable domain: KAGVTQTPRYLIKTRGQQVTLSCSPISGHRSVSWYQQTPGQGLQFLFEYFSETQRNKGNFPGRFSGRQFSNSRSEMNVSTLELGDSALYLCASSLVGLEYNEQFFGPGTRLTVL.